The rows below give T cell receptor beta chains drawn from one sample of a study of blood T cell repertoires in COVID-19. Assay: immunoSEQ multiplex PCR; the TCRdb copy retains only in-frame clones and omits some. Found here are about 240,000 clones, about 90% of them singletons; the top ten hold approximately 3.5%. Sequenced input: PBMCs or T cells enriched from blood (not recorded which). These receptors were taken from a woman between 40 and 50 years old with acute COVID-19. Both conserved end residues are part of each CDR3. The order of the fields is clone size, D gene, V gene, J gene, CDR3 DNA, CDR3 protein. The D gene is left open where the match is weak. Some rows have no size entry. The others give once, few or many, or a class for an expanded clone.

-,-,TRBV28,TRBJ1-2,TGTGCCATCAAAACGACAGGACTCTATGGCTACACCTTC,CAIKTTGLYGYTF
-,-,TRBV7-2,TRBJ1-1,TGTGCCAGCAGCAAATGGGGGCCTGCTGCAGAAGCTTTCTTT,CASSKWGPAAEAFF
-,TRBD1,TRBV27,TRBJ2-2,TGTGCCAGCAGTCCTCAGGGGGCCGGGGAGCTGTTTTTT,CASSPQGAGELFF
-,-,TRBV30,TRBJ1-5,TGTGCCTGGAGATCCGGGGGGAGCAATCAGCCCCAGCATTTT,CAWRSGGSNQPQHF
few,TRBD2,TRBV6-4,TRBJ2-2,TGTGCCAGCAGTAACGCTAGCGGGAGTCCCACCGGGGAGCTGTTTTTT,CASSNASGSPTGELFF
-,TRBD2,TRBV7-9,TRBJ2-1,TGTGCCAGCAGCTTAGCCAAGACTAGCGGGAGCTTCGATGAGCAGTTCTTC,CASSLAKTSGSFDEQFF
-,TRBD2,TRBV2,TRBJ2-7,TGTGCCAGCAAGGGACTAGTCAGCTCCTACGAGCAGTACTTC,CASKGLVSSYEQYF
once,-,TRBV30,TRBJ2-4,TGTGCCTGGAGTTTTAGCGGCTCCAAAAACATTCAGTACTTC,CAWSFSGSKNIQYF
-,TRBD2,TRBV7-9,TRBJ2-1,TGTGCCAGCAGCTTACTAGCGGGAGTATTGAATGAGCAGTTCTTC,CASSLLAGVLNEQFF
-,TRBD2,TRBV3-1/TRBV3-2,TRBJ2-1,TGTGCCAGCAGCCCAGCGGGAGCTACAGGTGAGCAGTTCTTC,CASSPAGATGEQFF
-,-,TRBV6-5,TRBJ1-5,TGTGCCAGCAGAACAGATAGCAATCAGCCCCAGCATTTT,CASRTDSNQPQHF
-,-,TRBV29-1,TRBJ1-2,TGCAGCGTTGAGCGGGGCGTGAATGGCTACACCTTC,CSVERGVNGYTF
-,TRBD1,TRBV19,TRBJ1-1,TGTGCCAGTAGTATTATGTTAAGAACAGGGGTGAACACTGAAGCTTTCTTT,CASSIMLRTGVNTEAFF
-,-,TRBV23-1,TRBJ2-7,TGCGCCAGCAGTCACGTAGACAGAGTAAGTAACGAGCAGTACTTC,CASSHVDRVSNEQYF
-,TRBD2,TRBV30,TRBJ2-7,TGTGCCTCCCTGAGGAGCGGGAGTGGCGAGCAGTACTTC,CASLRSGSGEQYF
once,TRBD1,TRBV19,TRBJ1-1,TGTGCCAGTAGTATAGAGACAGGGAGGAGGTACACTGAAGCTTTCTTT,CASSIETGRRYTEAFF
-,TRBD1,TRBV19,TRBJ1-5,TGTGCCAGTAGTATGGCAGGACAGGGGAGTTATCAGCCCCAGCATTTT,CASSMAGQGSYQPQHF
-,TRBD1,TRBV18,TRBJ1-4,TGTGCCAGCTCACCTGTGGACAGGGCTTTTGAAAAACTGTTTTTT,CASSPVDRAFEKLFF
-,TRBD2,TRBV5-1,TRBJ2-7,TGCGCCAGCAGCTTGGTCCCTAGCGGGAGGGAAACCACCTACGAGCAGTACTTC,CASSLVPSGRETTYEQYF
few,TRBD1,TRBV10-2,TRBJ2-7,TGCGCCAGCAGGTACTCACAGGGGGTCGAGCAGTACTTC,CASRYSQGVEQYF
-,TRBD1,TRBV5-1,TRBJ1-2,TGCGCCAGCAAAACAGGGGACGGGATTAGTGGCTACACCTTC,CASKTGDGISGYTF
-,TRBD1,TRBV11-2,TRBJ1-3,TGTGCCAGCAGCCCGACAGGGGCAGGAAACACCATATATTTT,CASSPTGAGNTIYF
-,TRBD2,TRBV19,TRBJ2-1,TGTGCCAGTAGTACCCTCTGGCGGGAGGGTGATGAGCAGTTCTTC,CASSTLWREGDEQFF
once,TRBD1,TRBV4-1,TRBJ2-7,TGCGCCAGCAGCCTAAGGGGGACAGGGTCCTACGAGCAGTACTTC,CASSLRGTGSYEQYF
many,-,TRBV27,TRBJ2-2,TGTGCCAGCAAATGGGGCTACAACACCGGGGAGCTGTTTTTT,CASKWGYNTGELFF
-,-,TRBV12-3/TRBV12-4,TRBJ1-1,TGTGCCAGCAGGGCTTCCTCGAGGCTGGCTTTCTTT,CASRASSRLAFF
-,-,TRBV15,TRBJ2-7,TGTGCCACCAGCGAGAAGGCAGGGGCCTACGAGCAGTACTTC,CATSEKAGAYEQYF
-,-,TRBV9,TRBJ1-1,TGTGCCAGCAGCGTAGGAGGGGGTGCGAACACTGAAGCTTTCTTT,CASSVGGGANTEAFF
-,TRBD1,TRBV5-6,TRBJ1-2,TGTGCCAGCAGCTCCCCCCTGGACAGGGCGGGAGGCTACACCTTC,CASSSPLDRAGGYTF
-,TRBD2,TRBV7-8,TRBJ2-7,TGTGCCAGCAGCTTAGACCCTCCGGGAGCGGGAGGGCCCCAGTACGAGCAGTACTTC,CASSLDPPGAGGPQYEQYF
-,TRBD1,TRBV7-2,TRBJ2-1,TGTGCCAGCAGCTTCAGGGGGCTCGGCTCCTACAATGAGCAGTTCTTC,CASSFRGLGSYNEQFF
few,-,TRBV29-1,TRBJ2-7,TGCAGCGTACGGCCGACTAGTGTGGGGGAGCAGTACTTC,CSVRPTSVGEQYF
-,-,TRBV10-3,TRBJ1-2,TGTGCCATATCAGCGGGGAGCCGATATGGCTACACCTTC,CAISAGSRYGYTF
-,TRBD1,TRBV29-1,TRBJ2-2,TGCAGCGTCCGGGACAGGGGGCTGGGGGAGCTGTTTTTT,CSVRDRGLGELFF
-,-,TRBV12-5,TRBJ1-4,TGTGCTAGTGGTTTGACCGGGTTCGCGGAAAAACTGTTTTTT,CASGLTGFAEKLFF
-,TRBD1,TRBV19,TRBJ1-5,TGTGCCAGTAGAGATGGGACAGGGGATAGTCAGCCCCAGCATTTT,CASRDGTGDSQPQHF